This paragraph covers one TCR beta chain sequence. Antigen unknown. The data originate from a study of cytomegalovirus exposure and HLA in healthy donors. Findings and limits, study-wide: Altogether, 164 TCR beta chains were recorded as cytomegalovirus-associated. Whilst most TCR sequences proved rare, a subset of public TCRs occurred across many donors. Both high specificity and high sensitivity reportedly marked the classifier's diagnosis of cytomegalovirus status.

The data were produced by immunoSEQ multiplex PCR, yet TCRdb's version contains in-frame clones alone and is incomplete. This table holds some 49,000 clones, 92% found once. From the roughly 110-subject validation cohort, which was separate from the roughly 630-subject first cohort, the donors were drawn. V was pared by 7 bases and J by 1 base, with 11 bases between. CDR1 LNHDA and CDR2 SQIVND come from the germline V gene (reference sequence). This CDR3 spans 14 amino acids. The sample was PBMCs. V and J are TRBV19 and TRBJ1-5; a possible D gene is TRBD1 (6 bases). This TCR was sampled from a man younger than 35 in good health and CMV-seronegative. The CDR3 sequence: CASNYGTSNQPQHF. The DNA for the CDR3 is TGTGCCAGTAATTATGGGACAAGCAATCAGCCCCAGCATTTT.